A single sample gave rise to the 9 T cell receptor beta chains below, sequenced in a study of blood T cell repertoires in COVID-19. Profiling relied on immunoSEQ multiplex PCR, and the TCRdb table lists in-frame clones only, not all of them. The sample has nearly 45,000 clones, approximately 85% seen once; the top ten hold about a third. Sequencing input: peripheral blood. These receptors were collected from a woman aged 80 or over with acute or convalescent COVID-19.

The chain joins TRBV30 to TRBJ1-5, with 8 bases lining up with TRBD1. The CDR3 covers 14 residues. Germline CDR1 GTSNPN, CDR2 SVGIG (reference sequence). Trimming removed 3 bases from V and 4 bases from J; junction bases left unmatched: 5. The CDR3 sequence is CAWRGDRGNQPQHF. The CDR3 coding sequence is TGTGCCTGGAGGGGAGACAGGGGAAATCAGCCCCAGCATTTT.

The V gene is TRBV28, the J gene TRBJ2-1; 8 nucleotides align to TRBD2. The CDR3 extends over 14 amino acids. Germline-derived CDR1 and CDR2 are MDHEN and SYDVKM. J gave up 6 bases and V 8 bases, and 9 bases lay outside the gene matches. CDR3 DNA: TGTGCCAGCTGTAGCGGGAATCGGGGCAATGAGCAGTTCTTC. This gives the protein CASCSGNRGNEQFF.

CDR3 protein: CASSEQGAYGYTF. Here the CDR3 DNA reads TGCGCCAGCAGCGAACAGGGGGCCTATGGCTACACCTTC. V is TRBV5-1 and J is TRBJ1-2, with 9 bases aligning to TRBD1. The ends lost 4 bases at V and 4 bases at J; junction bases unmatched: 2. CDR1 is SGHRS and CDR2 is YFSETQ in the germline V gene. CDR3 length: 13 residues.

V is TRBV18 and J is TRBJ1-3; D possibly corresponds to TRBD1 (5 bases). The CDR3 extends over 16 amino acids. Trimming stripped 3 bases from V and 2 bases from J, with 14 bases between. Germline CDR1 KGHSH, CDR2 LQKENI. The CDR3 is CASSPLLGVAGNTIYF. CDR3 in DNA: TGTGCCAGCTCACCTCTTTTAGGGGTGGCTGGAAACACCATATATTTT.

This clone was seen a few times. CDR3 residues: CASRGSSGSGGYEQYF. DNA for the CDR3: TGTGCCAGCCGGGGATCTAGCGGGAGTGGCGGCTACGAGCAGTACTTC. The V and J genes are TRBV3-1 (or the pseudogene TRBV3-2) and TRBJ2-7; 10 positions match TRBD2. Germline V CDR1 and CDR2: LGHDT, YNNKEL (reference sequence). The V and J ends lost 8 bases and 3 bases, in that order; junction bases with no gene match: 13. The CDR3 has 16 amino acids.

The rearrangement joins TRBV11-2 to TRBJ2-3; the match to TRBD1 covers 10 bases. The CDR3 totals 16 residues. Germline assignment: CDR1 SGHAT and CDR2 FQNNGV. Unmatched junction bases numbered 8, after V lost 5 bases and J lost 3 bases. CDR3 amino acids: CASSRLDRGSTDTQYF. In DNA, the CDR3 is TGTGCCAGCAGCAGATTGGACAGGGGGTCTACAGATACGCAGTATTTT. Using reference TRBV11-2 and TRBJ2-3 for the parts outside the CDR3, the full variable domain is EAGVAQSPRYKIIEKRQSVAFWCNPISGHATLYWYQQILGQGPKLLIQFQNNGVVDDSQLPKDRFSAERLKGVDSTLKIQPAKLEDSAVYLCASSRLDRGSTDTQYFGPGTRLTVL.

The chain couples TRBV14 to TRBJ2-3; D might be TRBD2 (6 bases). Trimming pared 4 bases from V and 3 bases from J, leaving 20 bases between. The CDR3 loop spans 17 amino acids. Germline V gives CDR1 SGHDN, CDR2 FVKESK. The CDR3 DNA is TGTGCCAGCAGCCCCCCGGGACTTCCTGGGAGGACAGATACGCAGTATTTT. Translation: CASSPPGLPGRTDTQYF.

The chain carries TRBV12-3 or TRBV12-4 and TRBJ2-3; weak D call: TRBD1 (5 bases). Trimming stripped 5 bases from V and 9 bases from J, with 9 bases between. The CDR3 sequence is 11 residues long. The CDR3 nucleotides read TGTGCCAGCAGTGTCCAGGGAACGCAGTATTTT. Its protein is CASSVQGTQYF.

This clone was seen once. The V gene is TRBV11-3, the J gene TRBJ2-3; 10 bases are shared with TRBD2. This CDR3 has 15 residues. Germline loops: CDR1 SGHNT, CDR2 YENEEA. After removal of 3 bases from V and 1 base from J, the junction contained 1 base not matched to a gene. In nucleotides, the CDR3 is TGTGCCAGCAGCTTTGGGACTAGCGGCACAGATACGCAGTATTTT. Its translation: CASSFGTSGTDTQYF.